Shown below are 12 T cell receptor beta chains from a single sample sequenced in a study of blood T cell repertoires in COVID-19. Assay used: immunoSEQ multiplex PCR; TCRdb lists only in-frame clones, some missing. This table has some 83,000 clones, less than 80% appearing once. Sequenced material: peripheral blood. All receptors derive from a woman aged 80 or over with acute or convalescent COVID-19.

The chain joins TRBV4-1 to TRBJ1-6; D uncertain. The length of the CDR3 is 16 residues. The V gene's germline CDR1 is MGHRA and CDR2 YSYEKL. V was clipped by 4 bases and J by 10 bases, with 20 bases between them. CDR3 residues: CASSLRSGVLGSPLHF. The CDR3 coding sequence is TGCGCCAGCAGCCTCCGGTCCGGGGTCTTGGGGTCACCCCTCCACTTT.

V is TRBV28 and J is TRBJ1-1, with D uncertain. Trimming took off 7 bases at V and 1 base at J, with 13 bases between the two ends. Per germline, CDR1 MDHEN and CDR2 SYDVKM. The CDR3 is 14 residues long. CDR3 in DNA: TGTGCCAGCACTGGCTTCGCCCCGAACACTGAAGCTTTCTTT. Translating gives CASTGFAPNTEAFF.

The chain uses TRBV25-1 and TRBJ1-6, with D possibly TRBD1 on 5 matching bases. The germline gives CDR1 MGHDK, CDR2 SYGVNS. The CDR3 sequence is 13 residues long. With 4 bases removed from V and 9 bases from J, the gap between germline ends came to 10 bases. In DNA, the CDR3 is TGTGCCAGCAGTGCAAGACAGATTTCACCCCTCCACTTT. Translation gives CASSARQISPLHF.

This clone was seen more than once but under ten times. The rearrangement uses TRBV5-1 and TRBJ2-5; a weak D match, TRBD1 (5 bases). V was cut by 0 bases and J by 0 bases, with 9 bases left in between. CDR1 and CDR2 (germline): SGHRS, YFSETQ. The CDR3 spans 15 residues. CDR3 region: CASSLVPGYQETQYF. For the CDR3, the DNA is TGCGCCAGCAGCTTGGTGCCAGGGTACCAAGAGACCCAGTACTTC.

V gene TRBV4-1 combines with J gene TRBJ1-3; D is unresolved. Germline V lookup: CDR1 MGHRA, CDR2 YSYEKL. Trimming removed 6 bases at V and 4 bases at J, with 13 bases between. The CDR3 is 14 amino acids. CDR3 nucleotide sequence: TGCGCCAGCAGTCAATTATACTTAGGAAACACCATATATTTT. Protein product: CASSQLYLGNTIYF.

This chain joins TRBV27 and TRBJ1-6; 11 nucleotides match TRBD1. From germline, CDR1 is MNHEY and CDR2 SMNVEV (reference sequence). This CDR3 spans 16 amino acids. V lost 2 bases, J lost 8 bases, and 5 bases stayed unmatched. Written as DNA, the CDR3 is TGTGCCAGCAGTTTACTCAGGACAGGGGGCTATTCACCCCTCCACTTT. Its translation: CASSLLRTGGYSPLHF.

This chain joins TRBV7-2 and TRBJ2-1; tentative D call: TRBD2 (7 bases). CDR3 length: 17 residues. Germline CDR1 SGHTA, CDR2 FQGNSA. With 4 bases removed from V and 8 bases from J, the gap between germline ends came to 24 bases. Written as DNA, the CDR3 is TGTGCCAGCAGCTACAGGGAGGGGCCATGGGCCGGGGATGAGCAGTTCTTC. Protein product: CASSYREGPWAGDEQFF.

This clone showed up just once. The chain uses TRBV7-2 and TRBJ1-2; 8 bases are a match to TRBD1. The V segment lost 5 bases and the J segment 4 bases; nucleotides outside the gene matches: 3. This CDR3 region has 13 residues. Germline V gives CDR1 SGHTA, CDR2 FQGNSA. The CDR3 loop reads CASSPGTGYGYTF. The CDR3 DNA reads as TGTGCCAGCAGCCCCGGGACAGGCTATGGCTACACCTTC.

In this sample, this clone turned up once. V gene TRBV6-5 combines with J gene TRBJ1-2; D may be TRBD1 (6 bases). Germline V gene lookup returns CDR1 MNHEY and CDR2 SVGAGI. This CDR3 spans 15 amino acids. V gave up 6 bases and J gave up 4 bases, with 18 bases separating them. The CDR3: CASRPAGAFIYGYTF. CDR3 bases: TGTGCCAGCAGGCCAGCGGGGGCATTTATCTATGGCTACACCTTC.

There are a few counts of this clone. The rearrangement joins TRBV4-2 to TRBJ2-5; the D is unclear. CDR1 is LGHNA and CDR2 is YNFKEQ in the germline V gene. CDR3 length equals 13 residues. V was clipped by 4 bases and J by 2 bases, with 8 bases between them. Written as DNA, the CDR3 is TGTGCCAGCAGCCCGACTTGGCAAGAGACCCAGTACTTC. Amino acid sequence: CASSPTWQETQYF.

CDR3 amino acids: CASSTPGTSEFETQYF. The CDR3 coding sequence is TGTGCCAGCAGTACACCCGGGACTAGCGAGTTCGAGACCCAGTACTTC. The J gene is TRBJ2-5, the V gene TRBV6-2 or TRBV6-3; 10 positions agree with TRBD2. Trimming took 5 bases from V and 5 from J; bases not matched to a gene: 11. Germline values: CDR1 MNHEY, CDR2 SVGEGT. This CDR3 contains 16 residues.

The chain joins TRBV5-6 to TRBJ2-5; D might be TRBD2 (6 bases). Trimming removed 3 bases at V and 2 bases at J, with 8 bases between. Looked up from germline, CDR1 is SGHDT and CDR2 is YYEEEE. The CDR3 spans 13 residues. CDR3 coding DNA: TGTGCCAGCAGCTCGGGACTTCAAGAGACCCAGTACTTC. This sequence encodes CASSSGLQETQYF.